These 32 T cell receptor beta chains were sequenced from one sample in a study of CD8 T cells in ankylosing spondylitis. TCRdb redid the calling of the 5' RACE reads with MiXCR, one entry per CDR3 protein. The table has 250,000 to 400,000 distinct CDR3 sequences, around a tenth seen once. Sequences were obtained from blood, either unsorted or a sorted T cell fraction (not recorded which). The origin of the receptors is a female donor with ankylosing spondylitis or in good health (not recorded which).

This clonotype was observed many times. The V call is TRBV15, the J call TRBJ1-2, with D maybe TRBD1 (6 bases). Germline CDR1 is LNHNV and CDR2 is YYDKDF (reference sequence). V was clipped by 1 base and J by 3 bases, with 9 bases between them. This CDR3 comprises 14 residues. For the CDR3, the DNA is TGTGCCACCAGCAGAGTCCGGACAGACTATGGCTACACCTTC. Translating gives CATSRVRTDYGYTF.

The V gene is TRBV4-3, the J gene TRBJ1-4; D not certain. CDR1 LGHNA and CDR2 YSLEER come from the germline V gene. Deletions cut 2 bases from V and 6 bases from J, with 16 bases between. The CDR3 consists of 16 residues. In nucleotides, the CDR3 is TGCGCCAGCAGCCAAAACCCCCGGAATTTAGATGAAAAACTGTTTTTT. Translation: CASSQNPRNLDEKLFF.

The CDR3 DNA sequence: TGTGCCAGCAGCCCCCTGGGATCTGGGGCCTACAATGAGCAGTTCTTC. Encoded protein: CASSPLGSGAYNEQFF. This sequence joins TRBV3-1 and TRBJ2-1; no clear D gene. CDR1 is LGHDT, CDR2 YNNKEL, per germline (reference sequence). V dropped 4 bases and J dropped 2 bases, with 15 bases sitting between them. The CDR3 covers 16 residues.

This clonotype has more than one count but fewer than ten. J is TRBJ2-3 and V is TRBV4-2; TRBD2 agrees at 11 bases. Trimming cost V 4 bases and J 2 bases; bases outside gene matches: 5. Germline V gene lookup returns CDR1 LGHNA and CDR2 YNFKEQ. CDR3 length equals 16 residues. CDR3: CASSPRTSGYTDTQYF. CDR3 sequence (DNA): TGTGCCAGCAGCCCCCGGACTAGCGGGTACACAGATACGCAGTATTTT.

The chain recombines TRBV7-2 with TRBJ2-3; 7 bases agree with TRBD2. The germline V gene has CDR1 SGHTA and CDR2 FQGNSA. J lost 3 bases, V lost 3 bases, and 6 bases had no gene match. CDR3 length equals 15 residues. In nucleotides, the CDR3 is TGTGCCAGCAGCTTTCCTAGCGGAGTGACAGATACGCAGTATTTT. Its protein product is CASSFPSGVTDTQYF.

The chain carries TRBV7-8 and TRBJ1-3; TRBD1 aligns across 7 bases. Germline CDR1 SGHVS, CDR2 FQNEAQ. The CDR3 contains 14 residues. V shed 6 bases and J 2 bases; nucleotides not matched to a gene: 4. The chain's CDR3 is CASRTGTAGNTIYF. CDR3 DNA sequence: TGTGCCAGCAGAACGGGGACAGCTGGAAACACCATATATTTT. The entire variable domain, with the rest obtained from reference TRBV7-8 and TRBJ1-3, is as follows: GAGVSQSPRYKVAKRGQDVALRCDPISGHVSLFWYQQALGQGPEFLTYFQNEAQLDKSGLPSDRFFAERPEGSVSTLKIQRTQQEDSAVYLCASRTGTAGNTIYFGEGSWLTVV.

About this clonotype: Possible read error: a much larger clone is one base away. J is TRBJ2-2 and V is TRBV5-1; TRBD1 matches 7 bases. Germline values: CDR1 SGHRS, CDR2 YFSETQ. This CDR3 spans 16 amino acids. The CDR3 loop reads CAGSSETGWNTGELFF. The CDR3 DNA follows: TGCGCCGGCAGCAGTGAGACAGGGTGGAACACCGGGGAGCTGTTTTTT.

This clonotype was detected ten times or more. The chain carries TRBV28 and TRBJ1-6, with 7 nucleotides matching TRBD1. Germline V gives CDR1 MDHEN, CDR2 SYDVKM. CDR3 length: 15 amino acids. V lost 1 base to trimming and J lost 7 bases; unmatched junction nucleotides: 4. The CDR3 DNA sequence: TGTGCCAGCAGTTTATTGGGAGGGGGCAATTCACCCCTCCACTTT. Protein: CASSLLGGGNSPLHF.

The V call is TRBV6-1, the J call TRBJ2-5; 10 nucleotides line up with TRBD1. Germline V gene sequence: CDR1 MNHNS, CDR2 SASEGT. The length of the CDR3 is 15 residues. Trimming at V came to 6 bases and at J to 1 base, leaving 5 bases not matched to a gene. The CDR3 DNA follows: TGTGCCAGCAGAGCGACAGGGGGCAGCCAAGAGACCCAGTACTTC. It translates to CASRATGGSQETQYF.

This clonotype turned up a few times. The chain uses TRBV5-1 and TRBJ2-3; 11 nucleotides match TRBD2. The V gene's germline CDR1 is SGHRS and CDR2 YFSETQ. This CDR3 contains 16 residues. Unmatched junction bases numbered 3, after V lost 0 bases and J lost 3 bases. The DNA of the CDR3 is TGCGCCAGCAGCTTGGGGTCTAGCGGGGGGACAGATACGCAGTATTTT. It encodes CASSLGSSGGTDTQYF.

The table lists this clonotype with many counts. The chain combines TRBV20-1 with TRBJ2-2, with TRBD1 identical over 8 bases. CDR1 and CDR2 (germline): DFQATT, SNEGSKA (reference sequence). This CDR3 comprises 13 residues. J gave up 5 bases and V 1 base, and 0 bases lay outside the gene matches. For the CDR3, the DNA is TGCAGTGCTAGAGGACAGGGGACCGGGGAGCTGTTTTTT. This sequence encodes CSARGQGTGELFF.

This clonotype was counted many times. The rearrangement uses TRBV28 and TRBJ2-7; D is unclear. The CDR3 has 11 amino acids. The germline V gene has CDR1 MDHEN and CDR2 SYDVKM. Trimming took 8 bases from V and 6 from J, leaving 11 bases between them. The CDR3 nucleotides read TGTGCCAGCCGGACGAGCGTCGAGCAGTACTTC. Translation gives CASRTSVEQYF.

In this sample, this clonotype turned up many times. The genes are TRBV5-6 and TRBJ1-1; D unclear. Germline V gene sequence: CDR1 SGHDT, CDR2 YYEEEE. The CDR3 is 14 amino acids. The V end lost 3 bases, the J end lost 1 base, and 10 bases lay between the germline ends. The CDR3 reads CASSSAGGNTEAFF. In nucleotides, the CDR3 is TGTGCCAGCAGCTCTGCAGGAGGGAACACTGAAGCTTTCTTT.

This clonotype was observed at least ten times. The V call is TRBV12-3 or TRBV12-4, the J call TRBJ1-2; D is undetermined. Trimming took off 1 base at V and 0 bases at J, with 6 bases between the two ends. This CDR3 has 14 residues. The CDR3 sequence: CASSLGSANYGYTF. CDR3 bases: TGTGCCAGCAGTTTAGGGTCCGCTAACTATGGCTACACCTTC.

In its sample, this clonotype was seen many times. The CDR3 DNA reads as TGCAGCGTTGAAGAGGGGTCCCTGGTCCAAGAGACCCAGTACTTC. Its protein product is CSVEEGSLVQETQYF. The chain recombines TRBV29-1 with TRBJ2-5; D remains ambiguous. Trimming removed 0 bases at V and 1 base at J, with 12 bases between. The CDR3 consists of 15 residues. Germline V CDR1 and CDR2: SQVTM, ANQGSEA.

At least ten counts were recorded for this clonotype. This rearrangement joins TRBV20-1 to TRBJ1-5; D remains unclear. The V gene's germline CDR1 is DFQATT and CDR2 SNEGSKA (reference sequence). Between the trimmed V and J ends, which lost 4 bases and 3 bases, there was a span of 16 bases. CDR3 size: 15 residues. The CDR3 is CSAKPATATNQPQHF. CDR3 nucleotides: TGCAGTGCTAAGCCGGCGACGGCTACCAATCAGCCCCAGCATTTT.

This clonotype was seen ten or more times. V is TRBV20-1 and J is TRBJ2-7, with D tentatively TRBD2 (6 bases). The CDR3 totals 18 residues. Germline CDR1 reads DFQATT; CDR2 reads SNEGSKA (reference sequence). V was clipped by 0 bases and J by 4 bases, with 25 bases between them. The CDR3 is CSARDRTDMGGGYYEQYF. CDR3 nucleotide sequence: TGCAGTGCTAGAGACCGAACCGACATGGGGGGTGGATATTACGAGCAGTACTTC.

This chain connects TRBV3-1 to TRBJ2-5, with 8 nucleotides matching TRBD2. This CDR3 comprises 14 residues. The germline CDR1 and CDR2 sequences are LGHDT and YNNKEL (reference sequence). Trimming cost V 6 bases and J 2 bases; bases outside gene matches: 5. Here the CDR3 DNA reads TGTGCCAGCAGACTTAGCGGGGTACAAGAGACCCAGTACTTC. As protein: CASRLSGVQETQYF.

This clonotype was seen at least ten times. The chain is built from TRBV20-1 and TRBJ1-5; tentative D call: TRBD1 (6 bases). Germline-derived CDR1 and CDR2 are DFQATT and SNEGSKA (reference sequence). This CDR3 has 15 amino acids. Trimming shortened V by 6 bases and J by 3 bases, and 18 bases separated the two germline ends. The DNA for the CDR3 is TGCAGTGCCCCCGAGTCAGGGGCTCTCAATCAGCCCCAGCATTTT. This codes for CSAPESGALNQPQHF.

In this sample, this clonotype turned up many times. The V and J genes are TRBV6-1 and TRBJ1-5; weak D call: TRBD1 (5 bases). The CDR3 extends over 14 amino acids. Germline V gene lookup returns CDR1 MNHNS and CDR2 SASEGT. Trimming cost V 4 bases and J 4 bases, with 11 bases left between them. The CDR3 DNA is TGTGCCAGCAGTGTTTGGGGGTATAATCAGCCCCAGCATTTT. It codes for CASSVWGYNQPQHF.

For this clonotype: A much bigger clone sits one base away, suggesting this may be a read error. The rearrangement links TRBV12-3 or TRBV12-4 to TRBJ1-6; the match to TRBD1 covers 8 bases. This CDR3 spans 15 amino acids. In DNA, the CDR3 is TGTGCCAGAAGTTCCGGACAGGGTATTAATTCACCCCTCCACTTT. Protein sequence: CARSSGQGINSPLHF.

This clonotype showed up many times. The rearrangement uses TRBV5-1 and TRBJ2-2, with D hard to call. CDR1 is SGHRS, CDR2 YFSETQ, per germline. Trimming pared 5 bases from V and 4 bases from J, leaving 12 bases between. The CDR3 totals 14 residues. CDR3 coding DNA: TGCGCCAGCAGACCAACCATGAGCACCGGGGAGCTGTTTTTT. It yields the protein CASRPTMSTGELFF.

This clonotype appeared many times. The gene calls are TRBV12-3 or TRBV12-4 and TRBJ1-2; 8 nucleotides align to TRBD1. CDR3 size: 16 residues. Trimming took 6 bases from V and 4 from J; bases not matched to a gene: 13. CDR3 protein: CASRRAGQGDAYGYTF. For the CDR3, the DNA is TGTGCCAGCAGGAGAGCTGGACAGGGAGACGCCTATGGCTACACCTTC.

This clonotype showed up many times. The chain employs TRBV27 and TRBJ2-1, with TRBD2 identical over 11 bases. The germline V gene encodes CDR1 MNHEY and CDR2 SMNVEV (reference sequence). J lost 2 bases, V lost 3 bases, and 24 bases had no gene match. This CDR3 is 23 amino acids long. DNA of the CDR3: TGTGCCAGCAGTTTTAGGGTTCTGAGACTAGCGGGACCCTCCGCGGCAGCCTACAATGAGCAGTTCTTC. The encoded protein is CASSFRVLRLAGPSAAAYNEQFF.

Only a few counts were recorded for this clonotype. J is TRBJ1-4 and V is TRBV12-3 or TRBV12-4; D call uncertain. The CDR3 totals 13 residues. Trimming stripped 7 bases from V and 8 bases from J, with 14 bases between. CDR3 protein: CASTPRRREKLFF. The CDR3 bases are TGTGCCAGCACCCCTAGGAGGCGCGAAAAACTGTTTTTT.

This clonotype came up many times. The chain joins TRBV6-5 to TRBJ2-2; 9 bases line up with TRBD1. Germline CDR1 MNHEY, CDR2 SVGAGI. This CDR3 is built from 15 residues. The ends lost 2 bases at V and 7 bases at J; junction bases unmatched: 5. CDR3 DNA: TGTGCCAGCAGTTACCGGACAGGGGTTAACGGGGAGCTGTTTTTT. This sequence encodes CASSYRTGVNGELFF.

Of note for this clonotype: A read error may explain this, as a much larger clone is one base away. The V and J genes are TRBV11-2 and TRBJ1-1; 8 nucleotides align to TRBD1. Germline V gene sequence: CDR1 SGHAT, CDR2 FQNNGV. The CDR3 totals 17 residues. For the CDR3, the DNA is TGTGCCTGCAGCTTAGATCGACAGGGGCGAATGAACACTGAAGCTTTCTTT. Translated, it gives CACSLDRQGRMNTEAFF.

V is TRBV5-1 and J is TRBJ2-2, with D possibly matching TRBD1 (5 bases). Germline V lookup: CDR1 SGHRS, CDR2 YFSETQ. The CDR3 is 15 amino acids. V lost 4 bases, J lost 1 base, and 11 bases lay in between. The CDR3 sequence is CASSPITGNTGELFF. The CDR3 DNA is TGCGCCAGCAGCCCCATTACAGGGAACACCGGGGAGCTGTTTTTT. Combining the CDR3 with reference TRBV5-1 and TRBJ2-2 gives the whole variable domain KAGVTQTPRYLIKTRGQQVTLSCSPISGHRSVSWYQQTPGQGLQFLFEYFSETQRNKGNFPGRFSGRQFSNSRSEMNVSTLELGDSALYLCASSPITGNTGELFFGEGSRLTVL.

This clonotype was counted at least ten times. The CDR3: CASSLFGRLQNQPQHF. The DNA of the CDR3 is TGTGCCAGCAGCTTATTTGGCAGATTACAAAATCAGCCCCAGCATTTT. This chain uses TRBV7-8 with TRBJ1-5; D gene ambiguous. This CDR3 has 16 amino acids. The germline V and J ends were trimmed by 2 bases and 4 bases, with 15 bases remaining between them. Looked up from germline, CDR1 is SGHVS and CDR2 is FQNEAQ.

This clonotype was seen ten or more times. The V and J genes are TRBV29-1 and TRBJ2-5; 9 bases fit TRBD1. The ends lost 3 bases at V and 5 bases at J; junction bases unmatched: 10. The length of the CDR3 is 15 residues. Germline V CDR1 and CDR2: SQVTM, ANQGSEA. In nucleotides, the CDR3 is TGCAGCGTTGAGGAGGGACAGGGAATTACGGAGACCCAGTACTTC. It encodes CSVEEGQGITETQYF.

Ten or more counts support this clonotype. The chain has TRBV5-1 and TRBJ2-1; 7 bases match TRBD2. There are 16 residues in the CDR3. Germline CDR1 reads SGHRS; CDR2 reads YFSETQ. The trim removed 6 bases at V and 5 bases at J, leaving 14 bases unmatched. The CDR3 sequence is CASKSNGGIFNNEQFF. The CDR3 bases are TGCGCCAGCAAATCGAACGGGGGGATCTTCAACAATGAGCAGTTCTTC.

The chain has TRBV29-1 and TRBJ2-7; no firm D call. The CDR3 totals 11 residues. V lost 3 bases to trimming and J lost 3 bases, with 6 bases between them. Germline assignment: CDR1 SQVTM and CDR2 ANQGSEA. The CDR3 reads CSVEGNYEQYF. CDR3 coding DNA: TGCAGCGTTGAGGGCAACTACGAGCAGTACTTC.